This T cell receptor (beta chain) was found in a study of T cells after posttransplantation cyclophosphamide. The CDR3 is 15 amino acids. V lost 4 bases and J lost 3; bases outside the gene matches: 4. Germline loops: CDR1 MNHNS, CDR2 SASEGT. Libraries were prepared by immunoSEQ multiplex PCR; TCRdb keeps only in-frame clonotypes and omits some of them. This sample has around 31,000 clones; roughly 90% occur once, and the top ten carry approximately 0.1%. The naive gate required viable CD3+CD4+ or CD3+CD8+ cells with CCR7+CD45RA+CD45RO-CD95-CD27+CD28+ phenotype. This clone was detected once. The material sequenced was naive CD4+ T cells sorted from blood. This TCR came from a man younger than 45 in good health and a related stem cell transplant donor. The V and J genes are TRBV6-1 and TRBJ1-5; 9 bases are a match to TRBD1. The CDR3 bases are TGTGCCAGCAGTGGAGGACAGGGGCCCAATCAGCCCCAGCATTTT. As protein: CASSGGQGPNQPQHF.